The clone carrying this T cell receptor (beta chain) appeared a single time. Its antigen is undetermined. A much larger clone sits a single nucleotide away, making a read error possible. The data originate from a study of OX40 agonist ivuxolimab in advanced cancers. This table comes from immunoSEQ multiplex PCR, and its TCRdb copy is limited to in-frame clones, with some not included. The sample lists 40,000 to 50,000 clones, about 87% seen once, with about 40% in the top ten. General study results and limits: By week 6 at 0.1 to 3.0 mg/kg, blood CD4+ and CD8+ T cells had expanded clonally.

Germline V CDR1 and CDR2: MGHRA, YSYEKL. This CDR3 comprises 14 residues. The rearrangement links TRBV4-1 to TRBJ1-1; D not resolved. This TCR was sampled from an adult with an advanced solid tumor such as melanoma, head and neck, liver or kidney cancer. This specimen consisted of CD4+ or CD8+ T cells sorted from blood, obtained in a trial of the OX40 agonist ivuxolimab. CDR3 in amino acids: CASSQESLNTEASF. The CDR3 DNA reads as TGCGCCAGCAGCCAAGAGTCCTTGAACACTGAAGCTTCCTTT.